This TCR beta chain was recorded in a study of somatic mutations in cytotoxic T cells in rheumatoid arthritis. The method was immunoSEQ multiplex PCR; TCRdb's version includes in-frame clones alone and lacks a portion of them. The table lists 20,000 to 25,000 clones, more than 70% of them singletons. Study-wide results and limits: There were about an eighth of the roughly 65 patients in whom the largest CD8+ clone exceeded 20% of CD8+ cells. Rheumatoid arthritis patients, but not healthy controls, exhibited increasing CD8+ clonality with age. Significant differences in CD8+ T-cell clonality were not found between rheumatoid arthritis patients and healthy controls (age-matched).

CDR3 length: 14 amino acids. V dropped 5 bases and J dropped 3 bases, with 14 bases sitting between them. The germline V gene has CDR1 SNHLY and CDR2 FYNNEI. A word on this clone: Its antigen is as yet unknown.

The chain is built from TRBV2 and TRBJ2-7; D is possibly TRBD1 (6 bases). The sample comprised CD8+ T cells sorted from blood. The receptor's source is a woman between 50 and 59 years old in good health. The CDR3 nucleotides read TGTGCCAGCAGTAAAACAGGGAATTTCTACGAGCAGTACTTC. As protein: CASSKTGNFYEQYF.